Described below is a single TCR beta chain sequence and its context. Antigen unknown. Trimming took 3 bases from V and 10 from J, leaving 7 bases between them. The CDR3 runs 11 residues. Germline CDR1 is MDHEN and CDR2 is SYDVKM. These data come from a study of cytomegalovirus exposure and HLA in healthy donors. Study at large: Later analysis reported that the roughly 130 validation repertoires shared the platform of the approximately 690 first-cohort repertoires.

Overall study results and limits: Reports indicated that the classifier achieved high specificity and sensitivity in diagnosing cytomegalovirus status.

Assay: immunoSEQ multiplex PCR; the TCRdb copy retains only in-frame clones and omits some. Of around 300,000 clones listed, roughly 90% were seen once; the top ten hold approximately 1%. An approximately 120-subject validation cohort, separate from the approximately 720-subject first cohort, supplied the donors. This TCR was sampled from a woman in her 30s in good health and CMV-seropositive. The specimen was PBMCs. V is TRBV28 and J is TRBJ2-1; D is possibly TRBD2 (5 bases). The CDR3 coding sequence is TGTGCCAGCAGTTTGAGGAGGGAGCAGTTCTTC. This encodes CASSLRREQFF.